These 23 T cell receptor beta chains were all obtained from the same sample, sequenced in a study of CD8 T cells in Susac syndrome. Reverse transcription of roughly 0.5 to 1 ug RNA was carried out with random hexamers. TCRdb re-called the immunoSEQ multiplex PCR reads through MiXCR, storing one row per CDR3 protein. The sample includes roughly 120,000 distinct CDR3 sequences, 94% of them seen just once. Sequences were obtained from CD4+ T cells from PBMCs. These receptors were obtained from a human donor in good health.

The rearrangement links TRBV4-2 to TRBJ2-7, with D perhaps matching TRBD2 (6 bases). Germline loops: CDR1 LGHNA, CDR2 YNFKEQ. The V gene lost 1 base and the J gene lost 4 bases, with 14 bases spanning the gap. There are 15 residues in the CDR3. CDR3 sequence reads: CASSQVNGAGYEQYF. CDR3 nucleotides: TGTGCCAGCAGCCAAGTGAATGGGGCGGGGTACGAGCAGTACTTC.

J is TRBJ2-7 and V is TRBV2; TRBD1 agrees at 9 bases. The V segment lost 7 bases and the J segment 7 bases; nucleotides outside the gene matches: 11. Germline V gene lookup returns CDR1 SNHLY and CDR2 FYNNEI. The CDR3 runs 14 residues. This CDR3 is CASILRDRVGEQYF. The CDR3 DNA follows: TGTGCCAGCATCCTCCGGGACAGGGTAGGAGAGCAGTACTTC.

The chain uses TRBV4-2 and TRBJ2-3; 10 positions agree with TRBD1. CDR1 LGHNA and CDR2 YNFKEQ come from the germline V gene. The CDR3 covers 13 residues. V gave up 8 bases and J gave up 6 bases; unmatched junction bases: 5. The CDR3 region has the DNA TGTGCCAGCGGGACAGGGGAGGCGGATACGCAGTATTTT. It codes for CASGTGEADTQYF.

V gene TRBV7-9 combines with J gene TRBJ2-5, with D unresolved. Germline CDR1 is SEHNR and CDR2 is FQNEAQ (reference sequence). Trimming shortened V by 1 base and J by 5 bases, and 5 bases separated the two germline ends. The CDR3 covers 12 residues. The DNA for the CDR3 is TGTGCCAGCAGCTTAGTTTCCGAGACCCAGTACTTC. Amino acids: CASSLVSETQYF.

The chain is built from TRBV2 and TRBJ2-6, with D possibly TRBD2 on 6 matching bases. The CDR3 is made up of 18 amino acids. The V gene lost 1 base and the J gene lost 0 bases, with 13 bases spanning the gap. Germline values: CDR1 SNHLY, CDR2 FYNNEI. The CDR3 reads CASSEGGVFSSGANVLTF. For the CDR3, the DNA is TGTGCCAGCAGTGAAGGGGGGGTCTTCAGCTCTGGGGCCAACGTCCTGACTTTC.

The CDR3 DNA reads as TGTGCCATCAGTGAGCCGCTGGACAGGGGGAATGAGCAGTTCTTC. Translated: CAISEPLDRGNEQFF. The V gene is TRBV10-3, the J gene TRBJ2-1; TRBD1 agrees at 10 bases. The J segment lost 7 bases and the V segment lost 2 bases, leaving 5 bases of the junction unmatched. CDR1 is ENHRY and CDR2 is SYGVKD in the germline V gene. The length of the CDR3 is 15 residues.

This clonotype appeared a single time. The V call is TRBV15, the J call TRBJ1-1, with 8 bases that match TRBD1. V lost 0 bases and J lost 1; bases outside the gene matches: 16. The CDR3 has 20 residues. Germline CDR1 reads LNHNV; CDR2 reads YYDKDF (reference sequence). CDR3 protein: CATSREWRQGRAGRNTEAFF. The CDR3 nucleotides read TGTGCCACCAGCAGAGAGTGGAGACAGGGGCGGGCAGGTCGGAACACTGAAGCTTTCTTT. Combining the CDR3 with reference TRBV15 and TRBJ1-1 gives the whole variable domain DAMVIQNPRYQVTQFGKPVTLSCSQTLNHNVMYWYQQKSSQAPKLLFHYYDKDFNNEADTPDNFQSRRPNTSFCFLDIRSPGLGDTAMYLCATSREWRQGRAGRNTEAFFGQGTRLTVV.

V gene TRBV23-1 combines with J gene TRBJ2-1, with D possibly TRBD2 on 5 matching bases. TRBV23-1 falls under the ORF class, with uncertain function. The CDR3 loop spans 16 amino acids. V was clipped by 1 base and J by 6 bases, with 16 bases between them. CDR3 sequence reads: CASSQFLPDWGNEQFF. The CDR3 bases are TGCGCCAGCAGTCAATTTCTTCCGGACTGGGGCAATGAGCAGTTCTTC.

V and J are TRBV29-1 and TRBJ2-1; D unclear. CDR1 is SQVTM and CDR2 is ANQGSEA in the germline V gene. This CDR3 has 16 amino acids. V was cut by 5 bases and J by 0 bases, with 17 bases left in between. The CDR3 sequence is CSVTPFMETSYNEQFF. In nucleotides, the CDR3 is TGCAGCGTTACTCCCTTTATGGAAACCTCCTACAATGAGCAGTTCTTC.

This clonotype was counted between two and nine times. The chain links TRBV29-1 to TRBJ2-5; 14 bases fit TRBD2. The CDR3 contains 17 residues. V trimming: 3 bases; J trimming: 4 bases; junction bases outside the gene matches: 10. Per the germline V gene, CDR1 is SQVTM and CDR2 is ANQGSEA. The CDR3 spells CSVDHLGTSGSAETQYF. CDR3 nucleotide sequence: TGCAGCGTTGACCACCTGGGGACTAGCGGGAGTGCAGAGACCCAGTACTTC. Based on the CDR3 plus reference TRBV29-1 and TRBJ2-5, the full variable domain is SAVISQKPSRDICQRGTSLTIQCQVDSQVTMMFWYRQQPGQSLTLIATANQGSEATYESGFVIDKFPISRPNLTFSTLTVSNMSPEDSSIYLCSVDHLGTSGSAETQYFGPGTRLLVL.

The chain has TRBV3-1 and TRBJ2-1; D remains unclear. V lost 0 bases to trimming and J lost 8 bases, with 14 bases between them. CDR3 length: 15 residues. Germline V gives CDR1 LGHDT, CDR2 YNNKEL (reference sequence). The CDR3 here is CASSQEKHLGDEQFF. CDR3 bases: TGTGCCAGCAGCCAAGAAAAGCACCTAGGAGATGAGCAGTTCTTC.

V is TRBV30 and J is TRBJ2-7; TRBD2 matches 7 bases. CDR3 length equals 17 residues. Germline CDR1 reads GTSNPN; CDR2 reads SVGIG (reference sequence). Trimming removed 5 bases from V and 7 bases from J; junction bases left unmatched: 23. The chain's CDR3 is CAWARTASGNLVREQYF. The DNA for the CDR3 is TGTGCCTGGGCCAGGACGGCCAGCGGGAATCTCGTACGGGAGCAGTACTTC.

V usage is TRBV12-5 and J usage is TRBJ2-1; the D is unclear. The CDR3 is 14 amino acids. CDR1 LGHNT and CDR2 FRNRAP come from the germline V gene. V was cut by 5 bases and J by 5 bases, with 13 bases left in between. The CDR3 loop is CASGLLRVDNEQFF. The CDR3 DNA reads as TGTGCTAGTGGTCTCCTTCGAGTCGACAATGAGCAGTTCTTC.

The rearrangement links TRBV12-3 or TRBV12-4 to TRBJ2-1, with D unclear. V dropped 0 bases and J dropped 6 bases, with 12 bases sitting between them. The CDR3 runs 15 residues. CDR3 sequence (DNA): TGTGCCAGCAGTTTAGCGCAGGTCAGCTTCAATGAGCAGTTCTTC. Its translation is CASSLAQVSFNEQFF.

The chain couples TRBV30 to TRBJ2-5; 12 bases are a match to TRBD2. This CDR3 contains 17 residues. Looked up from germline, CDR1 is GTSNPN and CDR2 is SVGIG (reference sequence). Trimming at V came to 3 bases and at J to 4 bases, leaving 12 bases not matched to a gene. The CDR3 protein is CAWRKTTLAGGGETQYF. The CDR3 coding sequence is TGTGCCTGGAGAAAAACTACGCTAGCGGGGGGGGGAGAGACCCAGTACTTC.

The chain carries TRBV7-2 and TRBJ2-7, with TRBD1 matching over 10 bases. CDR3 size: 16 residues. The V gene's germline CDR1 is SGHTA and CDR2 FQGNSA. Germline trimming cut 1 base from V and 0 bases from J; bases unmatched to any gene: 3. The CDR3 spells CASSLGGTGDSYEQYF. In nucleotides, the CDR3 is TGTGCCAGCAGCTTAGGGGGGACAGGGGACTCCTACGAGCAGTACTTC.

V and J are TRBV7-2 and TRBJ2-7; D might be TRBD2 (5 bases). This CDR3 region has 14 residues. In germline, CDR1 is SGHTA, CDR2 FQGNSA. Trimming shortened V by 1 base and J by 3 bases, and 10 bases separated the two germline ends. CDR3 sequence reads: CASSLVEGNYEQYF. The CDR3 nucleotides are TGTGCCAGCAGCTTAGTAGAGGGAAACTACGAGCAGTACTTC.

This chain connects TRBV5-1 to TRBJ2-2; 8 nucleotides align to TRBD1. Trimming removed 4 bases from V and 3 bases from J; junction bases left unmatched: 8. CDR1 is SGHRS, CDR2 YFSETQ, per germline. The CDR3 is 16 residues long. In DNA, the CDR3 is TGCGCCAGCAGCATCGGCACAGGGGGAGACACCGGGGAGCTGTTTTTT. Translating it yields CASSIGTGGDTGELFF.

The V and J genes are TRBV12-3 or TRBV12-4 and TRBJ2-2; D not resolved. This CDR3 spans 13 amino acids. Trimming took off 3 bases at V and 4 bases at J, with 6 bases between the two ends. The CDR3 DNA sequence: TGTGCCAGCAGTTTTACCGGCACCGGGGAGCTGTTTTTT. Its translation: CASSFTGTGELFF.

This clonotype was observed a single time. The chain carries TRBV7-2 and TRBJ2-7, with a possible D match to TRBD2 (6 bases). V lost 2 bases to trimming and J lost 2 bases, with 13 bases between them. The CDR3 runs to 15 residues. CDR1 is SGHTA and CDR2 is FQGNSA in the germline V gene. For the CDR3, the DNA is TGTGCCAGCAGCTTAATTAGCGGAACCACCTACGAGCAGTACTTC. Amino acids: CASSLISGTTYEQYF.

CDR3 in DNA: TGTGCCAGCAGCGGGGGGGGGACAACGAACACCGGGGAGCTGTTTTTT. This gives the protein CASSGGGTTNTGELFF. The V and J genes are TRBV9 and TRBJ2-2; D perhaps matches TRBD2 (7 bases). This CDR3 is built from 16 residues. Trimming removed 3 bases from V and 0 bases from J, with 12 bases in between. Germline CDR1 reads SGDLS; CDR2 reads YYNGEE.

J is TRBJ2-7 and V is TRBV5-1; 11 nucleotides line up with TRBD2. Trimming cost V 3 bases and J 2 bases; bases outside gene matches: 7. The CDR3 contains 16 residues. From germline, CDR1 is SGHRS and CDR2 YFSETQ. Written as DNA, the CDR3 is TGCGCCAGCAGCTCACGGACTAGCGGGCCTACCTACGAGCAGTACTTC. Its translation is CASSSRTSGPTYEQYF. The full variable domain, with the rest looked up from reference TRBV5-1 and TRBJ2-7, is KAGVTQTPRYLIKTRGQQVTLSCSPISGHRSVSWYQQTPGQGLQFLFEYFSETQRNKGNFPGRFSGRQFSNSRSEMNVSTLELGDSALYLCASSSRTSGPTYEQYFGPGTRLTVT.

The V call is TRBV10-2, the J call TRBJ2-5; 9 bases align to TRBD2. V shed 6 bases and J 7 bases; nucleotides not matched to a gene: 9. Germline assignment: CDR1 WSHSY and CDR2 SAAADI. This CDR3 has 14 amino acids. As DNA, the CDR3 is TGCGCCAGCAGCGAGCGGGAGGAGTGGGGGACCCAGTACTTC. Translation: CASSEREEWGTQYF.